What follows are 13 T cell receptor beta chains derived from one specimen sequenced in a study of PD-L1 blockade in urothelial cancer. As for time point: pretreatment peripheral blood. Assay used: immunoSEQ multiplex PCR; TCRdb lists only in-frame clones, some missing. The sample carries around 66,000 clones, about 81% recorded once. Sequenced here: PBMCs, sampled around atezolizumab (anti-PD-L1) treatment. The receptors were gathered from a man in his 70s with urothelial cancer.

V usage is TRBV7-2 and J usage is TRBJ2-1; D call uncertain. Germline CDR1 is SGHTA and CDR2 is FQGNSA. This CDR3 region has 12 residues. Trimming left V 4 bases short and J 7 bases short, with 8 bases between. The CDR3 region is CASSYSGNEQFF. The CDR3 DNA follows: TGTGCCAGCAGCTATTCGGGTAATGAGCAGTTCTTC.

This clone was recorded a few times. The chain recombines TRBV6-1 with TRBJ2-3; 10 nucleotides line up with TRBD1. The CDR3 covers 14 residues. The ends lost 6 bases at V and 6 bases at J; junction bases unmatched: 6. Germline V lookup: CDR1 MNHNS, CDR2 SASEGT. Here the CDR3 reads CASSYGTGVDTQYF. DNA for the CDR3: TGTGCCAGCAGCTACGGGACAGGGGTTGATACGCAGTATTTT.

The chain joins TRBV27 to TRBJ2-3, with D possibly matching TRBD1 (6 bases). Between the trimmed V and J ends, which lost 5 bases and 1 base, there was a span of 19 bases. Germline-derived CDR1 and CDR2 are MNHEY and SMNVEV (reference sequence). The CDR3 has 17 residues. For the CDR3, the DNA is TGTGCCAGCAGTATACTAGAGCCGGGACACGGCACAGATACGCAGTATTTT. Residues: CASSILEPGHGTDTQYF.

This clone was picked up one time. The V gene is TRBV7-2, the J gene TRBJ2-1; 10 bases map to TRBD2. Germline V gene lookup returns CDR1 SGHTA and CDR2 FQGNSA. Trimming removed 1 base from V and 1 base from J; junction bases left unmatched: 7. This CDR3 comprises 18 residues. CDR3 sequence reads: CASSLGPSGRGSYNEQFF. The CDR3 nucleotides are TGTGCCAGCAGCTTAGGTCCGAGCGGGAGGGGGTCCTACAATGAGCAGTTCTTC.

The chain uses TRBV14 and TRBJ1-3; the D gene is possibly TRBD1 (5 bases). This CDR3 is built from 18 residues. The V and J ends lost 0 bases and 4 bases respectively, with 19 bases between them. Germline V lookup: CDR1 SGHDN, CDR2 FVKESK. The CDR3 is CASSQDSFRVRVGNTIYF. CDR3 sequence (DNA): TGTGCCAGCAGCCAAGACTCATTCCGGGTCAGGGTCGGAAACACCATATATTTT.

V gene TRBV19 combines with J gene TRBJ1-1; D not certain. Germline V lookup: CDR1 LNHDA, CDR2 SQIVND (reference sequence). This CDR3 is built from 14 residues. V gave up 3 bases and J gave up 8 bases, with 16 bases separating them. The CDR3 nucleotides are TGTGCCAGTAGTATGACGTGGGCTGGCCCGGAAGCTTTCTTT. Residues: CASSMTWAGPEAFF.

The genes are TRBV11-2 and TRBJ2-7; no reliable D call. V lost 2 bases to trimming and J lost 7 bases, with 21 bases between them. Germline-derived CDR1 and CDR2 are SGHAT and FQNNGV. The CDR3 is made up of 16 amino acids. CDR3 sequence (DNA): TGTGCCAGCAGCTTACTCACTGACCGCATTTCGCGGGAGCAGTACTTC. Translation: CASSLLTDRISREQYF. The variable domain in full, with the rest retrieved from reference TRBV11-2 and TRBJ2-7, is EAGVAQSPRYKIIEKRQSVAFWCNPISGHATLYWYQQILGQGPKLLIQFQNNGVVDDSQLPKDRFSAERLKGVDSTLKIQPAKLEDSAVYLCASSLLTDRISREQYFGPGTRLTVT.

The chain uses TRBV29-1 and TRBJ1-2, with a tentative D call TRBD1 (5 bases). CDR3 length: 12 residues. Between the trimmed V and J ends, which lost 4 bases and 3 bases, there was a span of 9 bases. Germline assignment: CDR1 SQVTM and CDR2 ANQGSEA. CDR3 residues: CSVAEGDYGYTF. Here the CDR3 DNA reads TGCAGCGTTGCGGAAGGGGACTATGGCTACACCTTC. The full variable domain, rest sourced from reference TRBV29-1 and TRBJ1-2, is SAVISQKPSRDICQRGTSLTIQCQVDSQVTMMFWYRQQPGQSLTLIATANQGSEATYESGFVIDKFPISRPNLTFSTLTVSNMSPEDSSIYLCSVAEGDYGYTFGSGTRLTVV.

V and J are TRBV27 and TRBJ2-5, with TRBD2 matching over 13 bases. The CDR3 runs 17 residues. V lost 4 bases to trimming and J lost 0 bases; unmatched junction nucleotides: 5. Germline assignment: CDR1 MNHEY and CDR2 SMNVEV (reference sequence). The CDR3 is CASSSRGLAGNQETQYF. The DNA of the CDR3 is TGTGCCAGCAGTTCCCGGGGACTAGCGGGAAACCAAGAGACCCAGTACTTC.

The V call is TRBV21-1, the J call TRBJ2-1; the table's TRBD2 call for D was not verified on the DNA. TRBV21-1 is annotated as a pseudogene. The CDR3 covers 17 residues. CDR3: CASSKVTAGVPLNEQFF. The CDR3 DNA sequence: TGTGCCAGCAGCAAAGTTACCGCGGGTGTTCCTCTCAATGAGCAGTTCTTC.

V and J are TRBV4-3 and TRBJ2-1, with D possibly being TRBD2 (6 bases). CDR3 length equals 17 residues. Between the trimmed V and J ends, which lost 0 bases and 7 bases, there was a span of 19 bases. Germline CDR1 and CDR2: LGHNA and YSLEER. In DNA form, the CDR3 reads TGCGCCAGCAGCCAAGAACTAGCCGCCATCATACAAAATGAGCAGTTCTTC. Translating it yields CASSQELAAIIQNEQFF.

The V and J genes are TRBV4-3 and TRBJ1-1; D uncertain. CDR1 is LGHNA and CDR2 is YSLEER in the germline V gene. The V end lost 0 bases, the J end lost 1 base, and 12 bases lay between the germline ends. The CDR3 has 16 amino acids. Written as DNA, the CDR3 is TGCGCCAGCAGCCAAGATCTTGCAGGAACGAACACTGAAGCTTTCTTT. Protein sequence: CASSQDLAGTNTEAFF.

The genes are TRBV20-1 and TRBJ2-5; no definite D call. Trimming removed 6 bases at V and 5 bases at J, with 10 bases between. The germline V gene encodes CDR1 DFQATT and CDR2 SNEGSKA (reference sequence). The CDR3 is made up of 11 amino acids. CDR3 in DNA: TGCAGTGCGTTTTCTGCGGAGACCCAGTACTTC. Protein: CSAFSAETQYF.